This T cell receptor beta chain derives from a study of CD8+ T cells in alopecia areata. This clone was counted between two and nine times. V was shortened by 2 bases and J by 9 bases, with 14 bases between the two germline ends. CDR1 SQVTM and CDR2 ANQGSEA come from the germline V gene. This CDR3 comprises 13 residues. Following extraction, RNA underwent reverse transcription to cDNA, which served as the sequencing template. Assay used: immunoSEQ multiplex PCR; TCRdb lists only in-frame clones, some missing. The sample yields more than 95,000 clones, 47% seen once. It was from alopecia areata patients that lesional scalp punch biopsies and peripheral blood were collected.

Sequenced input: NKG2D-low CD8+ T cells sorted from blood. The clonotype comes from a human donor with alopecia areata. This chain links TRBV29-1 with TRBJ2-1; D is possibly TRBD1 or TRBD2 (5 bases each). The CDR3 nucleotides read TGCAGCGTTGAAAGCGGCGAGGGGAGTGAGCAGTTCTTC. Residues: CSVESGEGSEQFF.